The source of this TCR beta chain is a study of blood T cell repertoires in COVID-19. About the study: Whether acute or convalescent, the COVID-19 samples came from the United States, Italy and Spain. T cells, B-cell-depleted T cells, or PBMCs supplied cDNA or gDNA.

Some clones are missing from TCRdb's copy, which holds only in-frame ones; the method was immunoSEQ multiplex PCR. The profile shows under 250,000 clones, about 90% of them singletons. The germline V gene has CDR1 MNHNY and CDR2 SVGAGI (reference sequence). With 2 bases removed from V and 14 bases from J, the gap between germline ends came to 13 bases. The CDR3 spans 13 residues. While infection was still active, Seattle patients were enrolled and then followed longitudinally. Sample: peripheral blood. The genes are TRBV6-6 and TRBJ1-6; weak D call: TRBD1 (5 bases). This receptor was identified in a man in his fifties or sixties with COVID-19, enrolled during active disease. In DNA form, the CDR3 reads TGTGCCAGCAGTTACGGCAGGGATTCCACCCTCCACTTT. Protein product: CASSYGRDSTLHF.